Shown below are 31 T cell receptor beta chains from a single sample sequenced in a study of T-cell memory formation after mild COVID-19. Each CDR3 protein is one row after TCRdb ran MiXCR on the 5' RACE reads. Among 500,000 to 650,000 distinct CDR3 sequences listed, about 20% were seen once. What was sequenced was PBMCs or a T cell subset sorted from them (not recorded which). These receptors were collected from an adult woman who had mild COVID-19 (a few samples of this study predate the infection). Cell type and time point are not known.

The chain links TRBV5-1 to TRBJ2-3; 10 bases are a match to TRBD2. This CDR3 spans 16 amino acids. Germline V gene sequence: CDR1 SGHRS, CDR2 YFSETQ. V gave up 2 bases and J gave up 7 bases; unmatched junction bases: 10. CDR3 nucleotide sequence: TGCGCCAGCAGCTTAATAGCGGGGGGCCCCATGAATACGCAGTATTTT. Translating gives CASSLIAGGPMNTQYF.

This clonotype occurred a few times. The CDR3 loop is CASSQAQTGTLNNEQFF. The DNA for the CDR3 is TGTGCCAGCAGCCAAGCCCAAACCGGGACTCTGAACAATGAGCAGTTCTTC. J is TRBJ2-1 and V is TRBV7-7; D perhaps matches TRBD2 (6 bases). V was shortened by 5 bases and J by 5 bases, with 22 bases between the two germline ends. The CDR3 spans 17 residues. Germline-derived CDR1 and CDR2 are SSHAT and FNYEAQ (reference sequence).

This clonotype appeared a few times. This sequence joins TRBV7-9 and TRBJ1-2, with 12 nucleotides matching TRBD1. The germline gives CDR1 SEHNR, CDR2 FQNEAQ (reference sequence). The V and J ends lost 2 bases and 5 bases, in that order; junction bases with no gene match: 15. This CDR3 has 19 amino acids. For the CDR3, the DNA is TGTGCCAGCAGCTTACCCCGACGGGACAGGGGGCTCCTAGAGTATGGCTACACCTTC. It specifies CASSLPRRDRGLLEYGYTF.

This chain connects TRBV18 to TRBJ2-3, with 8 bases matching TRBD1. Germline trimming cut 6 bases from V and 4 bases from J; bases unmatched to any gene: 6. CDR1 and CDR2 (germline): KGHSH, LQKENI. The CDR3 is 14 amino acids. The CDR3 DNA sequence: TGTGCCAGCTCTCGGACAGGGAAAGCAGATACGCAGTATTTT. This codes for CASSRTGKADTQYF.

This clonotype was seen only a few times. The V gene is TRBV12-3 or TRBV12-4, the J gene TRBJ2-5, with 14 bases identical to TRBD2. This CDR3 comprises 17 residues. The V segment lost 6 bases and the J segment 2 bases; nucleotides outside the gene matches: 8. Written as DNA, the CDR3 is TGTGCCAGCAGGAGAGATGGGACTAGCGGGGGACAAGAGACCCAGTACTTC. It is translated as CASRRDGTSGGQETQYF.

The rearrangement joins TRBV7-8 to TRBJ1-1; the D is unclear. The germline V gene has CDR1 SGHVS and CDR2 FQNEAQ. The CDR3 has 15 residues. Trimming pared 2 bases from V and 0 bases from J, leaving 10 bases between. CDR3 protein: CASSLRGRLNTEAFF. The CDR3 DNA follows: TGTGCCAGCAGCTTAAGAGGTCGGTTGAACACTGAAGCTTTCTTT.

This clonotype was counted between two and nine times. This sequence joins TRBV5-4 and TRBJ2-7; TRBD1 matches at 8 bases. CDR1 and CDR2 from the germline V gene are SGHNT and YYREEE (reference sequence). V shed 0 bases and J 3 bases; nucleotides not matched to a gene: 5. This CDR3 is built from 15 residues. The CDR3, as DNA: TGTGCCAGCAGCTTGGCCCTCGACAGGGGCTACGAGCAGTACTTC. This encodes CASSLALDRGYEQYF.

This clonotype was detected only a few times. The V call is TRBV2, the J call TRBJ2-1; TRBD2 matches 12 bases. Germline trimming cut 7 bases from V and 7 bases from J; bases unmatched to any gene: 2. The CDR3 is 13 residues long. Germline-derived CDR1 and CDR2 are SNHLY and FYNNEI. Here the CDR3 reads CASTGLAGNEQFF. The CDR3 coding sequence is TGTGCCAGCACCGGACTAGCGGGGAATGAGCAGTTCTTC.

The chain carries TRBV6-5 and TRBJ1-1; the D is unclear. Germline V gives CDR1 MNHEY, CDR2 SVGAGI. V was pared by 3 bases and J by 0 bases, with 5 bases between. The CDR3 has 13 amino acids. CDR3 residues: CASSYILNTEAFF. The CDR3 bases are TGTGCCAGCAGTTATATTCTGAACACTGAAGCTTTCTTT.

V is TRBV5-1 and J is TRBJ2-5; 9 nucleotides line up with TRBD2. With V trimmed by 0 bases and J by 3 bases, 3 bases remained unmatched. CDR1 SGHRS and CDR2 YFSETQ come from the germline V gene. The CDR3 length is 15 residues. CDR3 sequence: CASSLDERGEETQYF. CDR3 DNA: TGCGCCAGCAGCTTGGATGAGCGGGGGGAAGAGACCCAGTACTTC.

Only a few counts were recorded for this clonotype. This chain connects TRBV4-1 to TRBJ1-4; D unresolved. CDR3 length: 15 residues. Germline V gene data show CDR1 as MGHRA and CDR2 as YSYEKL. Trimming shortened V by 1 base and J by 6 bases, and 12 bases separated the two germline ends. The DNA of the CDR3 is TGCGCCAGCAGCCAAGTTGAAGATATGGATGAAAAACTGTTTTTT. It yields the protein CASSQVEDMDEKLFF.

This clonotype was found a few times. Written as DNA, the CDR3 is TGTGCCACTTCTGAGGGGGATATCACCTACGAGCAGTACTTC. This gives the protein CATSEGDITYEQYF. V is TRBV5-5 and J is TRBJ2-7, with D possibly being TRBD1 (6 bases). Germline V gene data show CDR1 as SGHKS and CDR2 as YYEKEE (reference sequence). This CDR3 has 14 amino acids. The ends were cut back, 9 bases at V and 2 bases at J, with 18 bases in the middle.

This clonotype has more than one count but fewer than ten. The chain couples TRBV11-2 to TRBJ1-6; 11 bases line up with TRBD1. Germline assignment: CDR1 SGHAT and CDR2 FQNNGV. This CDR3 contains 16 residues. V shed 8 bases and J 9 bases; nucleotides not matched to a gene: 12. The CDR3 DNA reads TGTGCCAGCGGCCACCGGACAGGGGGCTCAAGTTCACCCCTCCACTTT. It specifies CASGHRTGGSSSPLHF.

The chain employs TRBV6-1 and TRBJ2-2; 8 positions agree with TRBD2. Losses at the gene ends were 5 bases for V and 4 bases for J; bases not matched to a gene: 9. CDR3 size: 16 residues. Per germline, CDR1 MNHNS and CDR2 SASEGT. The CDR3 DNA is TGTGCCAGCAGTATCCGTCCCGGGAGGGCCACCGGGGAGCTGTTTTTT. Protein product: CASSIRPGRATGELFF.

The V call is TRBV12-3 or TRBV12-4, the J call TRBJ1-2; TRBD1 might be the D (6 bases). The CDR3 totals 12 residues. The ends were cut back, 6 bases at V and 5 bases at J, with 10 bases in the middle. CDR3 nucleotides: TGTGCCAGCAGGGCTACAGGGTATGGCTACACCTTC. Its translation: CASRATGYGYTF.

This clonotype was counted between two and nine times. V is TRBV6-5 and J is TRBJ2-7; 7 bases are shared with TRBD1. Germline CDR1 and CDR2: MNHEY and SVGAGI. This CDR3 contains 15 residues. Trimming at V came to 5 bases and at J to 1 base, leaving 8 bases not matched to a gene. DNA of the CDR3: TGTGCCAGCAGTCCCGGGACAGCCGTTTCCTACGAGCAGTACTTC. Protein: CASSPGTAVSYEQYF.

This clonotype was counted a few times. The rearrangement links TRBV4-1 to TRBJ1-2; the match to TRBD1 covers 10 bases. Trimming cost V 4 bases and J 7 bases; bases outside gene matches: 9. CDR1 and CDR2 (germline): MGHRA, YSYEKL. The CDR3 length is 15 residues. The CDR3 here is CASSRGGQGVRGYTF. The CDR3 DNA reads as TGCGCCAGCAGCCGTGGTGGACAGGGGGTCCGTGGCTACACCTTC.

This clonotype was observed a few times. The chain couples TRBV6-5 to TRBJ1-1, with TRBD1 matching 8 bases. CDR3 size: 16 residues. The ends lost 2 bases at V and 4 bases at J; junction bases unmatched: 9. Germline assignment: CDR1 MNHEY and CDR2 SVGAGI. CDR3 nucleotides: TGTGCCAGCAGTTACGCGTTCAGGGGGCTATCCACTGAAGCTTTCTTT. Its translation: CASSYAFRGLSTEAFF.

This clonotype was found many times. The rearrangement links TRBV11-2 to TRBJ1-1; D not resolved. The length of the CDR3 is 13 residues. V lost 5 bases, J lost 1 base, and 8 bases lay in between. Per the germline V gene, CDR1 is SGHAT and CDR2 is FQNNGV. The CDR3 DNA follows: TGTGCCAGCAGCCCCGCCTGGAACACTGAAGCTTTCTTT. It encodes CASSPAWNTEAFF. The entire variable domain, with the rest obtained from reference TRBV11-2 and TRBJ1-1, is as follows: EAGVAQSPRYKIIEKRQSVAFWCNPISGHATLYWYQQILGQGPKLLIQFQNNGVVDDSQLPKDRFSAERLKGVDSTLKIQPAKLEDSAVYLCASSPAWNTEAFFGQGTRLTVV.

The CDR3 here is CASSLDREHEQYF. As DNA, the CDR3 is TGTGCCAGCAGCTTAGACAGGGAACACGAGCAGTACTTC. This chain uses TRBV7-8 with TRBJ2-7; D perhaps matches TRBD1 (6 bases). Germline V gene sequence: CDR1 SGHVS, CDR2 FQNEAQ. The CDR3 totals 13 residues. The V end lost 1 base, the J end lost 5 bases, and 9 bases lay between the germline ends.

J is TRBJ2-3 and V is TRBV20-1, with 7 positions matching TRBD1. V lost 5 bases to trimming and J lost 0 bases; unmatched junction nucleotides: 8. Germline CDR1 and CDR2: DFQATT and SNEGSKA (reference sequence). The CDR3 is made up of 15 amino acids. The CDR3 sequence: CSARRGTASTDTQYF. The CDR3 region has the DNA TGCAGTGCTCGCAGAGGGACAGCTAGCACAGATACGCAGTATTTT.

This chain joins TRBV12-3 or TRBV12-4 and TRBJ1-6; 7 positions agree with TRBD1. The CDR3 extends over 18 amino acids. J was trimmed by 8 bases and V by 6 bases; bases with no gene match: 19. This CDR3 reads CASRVKGAKQYSDSPLHF. CDR3 nucleotides: TGTGCCAGCAGAGTGAAGGGGGCGAAGCAGTATAGTGATTCACCCCTCCACTTT.

This clonotype was seen more than once but under ten times. The chain links TRBV7-6 to TRBJ2-1; 10 positions match TRBD2. Germline assignment: CDR1 SGHVS and CDR2 FNYEAQ. V lost 2 bases to trimming and J lost 0 bases; unmatched junction nucleotides: 4. The CDR3 has 17 amino acids. CDR3 residues: CASSLFSGGSSYNEQFF. CDR3 in DNA: TGTGCCAGCAGCTTATTTAGCGGGGGGAGCTCCTACAATGAGCAGTTCTTC.

The sample holds a few counts of this clonotype. CDR3: CATQGRGYGYTF. In DNA, the CDR3 is TGTGCCACTCAGGGGAGGGGCTATGGCTACACCTTC. The chain links TRBV30 to TRBJ1-2; D perhaps matches TRBD1 (6 bases). The germline V and J ends were trimmed by 8 bases and 4 bases, with 14 bases remaining between them. Germline CDR1 reads GTSNPN; CDR2 reads SVGIG (reference sequence). The CDR3 runs 12 residues.

The chain couples TRBV12-3 or TRBV12-4 to TRBJ1-1; 7 bases align to TRBD1. The CDR3 sequence is 13 residues long. Trimming cost V 4 bases and J 10 bases; bases outside gene matches: 9. The DNA for the CDR3 is TGTGCCAGCAGTTCAAGACAGGGAGGCAGAGCTTTCTTT. Encoded protein: CASSSRQGGRAFF.

The rearrangement joins TRBV12-3 or TRBV12-4 to TRBJ1-2, with TRBD1 matching over 7 bases. The CDR3 runs 13 residues. J lost 4 bases, V lost 5 bases, and 4 bases had no gene match. The DNA for the CDR3 is TGTGCCAGCAGTCGAAGACAGGGCTATGGCTACACCTTC. Protein: CASSRRQGYGYTF.

The chain carries TRBV5-1 and TRBJ1-5, with D hard to call. Germline V CDR1 and CDR2: SGHRS, YFSETQ. The CDR3 is 15 amino acids. V was pared by 1 base and J by 1 base, with 9 bases between. CDR3 sequence reads: CASSLYPASNQPQHF. The CDR3 DNA reads TGCGCCAGCAGCTTGTACCCGGCCAGCAATCAGCCCCAGCATTTT.

The chain joins TRBV7-3 to TRBJ2-5; 7 nucleotides align to TRBD2. The germline gives CDR1 SGHTA, CDR2 FQGTGA. After removal of 5 bases from V and 5 bases from J, the junction contained 11 bases not matched to a gene. The CDR3 length is 15 residues. The DNA of the CDR3 is TGTGCCAGCAGCCCGCGACTAGCACGTGTTGAGACCCAGTACTTC. It yields the protein CASSPRLARVETQYF. The full variable domain, rest sourced from reference TRBV7-3 and TRBJ2-5, is GAGVSQTPSNKVTEKGKYVELRCDPISGHTALYWYRQSLGQGPEFLIYFQGTGAADDSGLPNDRFFAVRPEGSVSTLKIQRTERGDSAVYLCASSPRLARVETQYFGPGTRLLVL.

This clonotype was seen more than once but under ten times. This rearrangement joins TRBV12-3 or TRBV12-4 to TRBJ1-5; 7 bases map to TRBD1. V was pared by 7 bases and J by 4 bases, with 1 base of the junction left unmatched. The CDR3 covers 12 residues. This CDR3 reads CASTTGNQPQHF. The CDR3 nucleotides are TGTGCCAGCACGACAGGGAATCAGCCCCAGCATTTT.

V usage is TRBV6-5 and J usage is TRBJ1-1; D is ambiguous. CDR1 is MNHEY, CDR2 SVGAGI, per germline. This CDR3 has 15 amino acids. V was cut by 3 bases and J by 4 bases, with 15 bases left in between. This chain's CDR3 is CASSYPKWEGTEAFF. CDR3 sequence (DNA): TGTGCCAGCAGTTATCCTAAATGGGAAGGCACTGAAGCTTTCTTT.

The chain joins TRBV20-1 to TRBJ1-5; 7 nucleotides agree with TRBD1. Germline CDR1 and CDR2: DFQATT and SNEGSKA (reference sequence). J gave up 1 base and V 0 bases, and 3 bases lay outside the gene matches. The CDR3 loop spans 15 amino acids. As DNA, the CDR3 is TGCAGTGCTAGAGAGCTCAGGGGGAGCAATCAGCCCCAGCATTTT. This encodes CSARELRGSNQPQHF.